This passage covers 27 T cell receptor beta chains from one sample sequenced in a study of blood T cell repertoires in COVID-19. Profiled with immunoSEQ multiplex PCR; TCRdb holds only in-frame clones, not every one. The sample lists 200,000 to 250,000 clones, 85% to 90% occurring once. Material: peripheral blood. The receptor set was obtained from a woman between 50 and 59 years old with COVID-19, enrolled during active disease.

The chain couples TRBV19 to TRBJ1-1; D gene uncertain. Trimming cost V 8 bases and J 1 base, with 14 bases left between them. CDR3 size: 14 residues. The germline CDR1 and CDR2 sequences are LNHDA and SQIVND (reference sequence). The CDR3 bases are TGTGCCAGTGCCCAGCGGCCCCGGAACACTGAAGCTTTCTTT. Protein: CASAQRPRNTEAFF.

The chain has TRBV14 and TRBJ1-4, with D hard to call. The V gene's germline CDR1 is SGHDN and CDR2 FVKESK. This CDR3 region has 13 residues. Trimming took off 4 bases at V and 7 bases at J, with 10 bases between the two ends. The CDR3 DNA reads as TGTGCCAGCAGCCGTTGGGCTGGTGAAAAACTGTTTTTT. Protein sequence: CASSRWAGEKLFF.

This chain links TRBV19 with TRBJ1-6, with 9 positions matching TRBD1. The CDR3 is made up of 15 amino acids. CDR1 LNHDA and CDR2 SQIVND come from the germline V gene (reference sequence). The V and J ends lost 7 bases and 7 bases, in that order; junction bases with no gene match: 8. This CDR3 reads CASNYVGTGNSPLHF. The CDR3 DNA sequence: TGTGCCAGTAACTACGTGGGGACAGGGAATTCACCCCTCCACTTT.

This CDR3 is CASRPSSPGDTIYF. The CDR3 nucleotides are TGTGCCAGCAGGCCCTCGTCCCCAGGGGACACCATATATTTT. V and J are TRBV6-5 and TRBJ1-3; D is perhaps TRBD1 (6 bases). Between the trimmed V and J ends, which lost 6 bases and 8 bases, there was a span of 17 bases. CDR3 length: 14 residues. Germline CDR1 is MNHEY and CDR2 is SVGAGI.

This clone showed up many times. The chain has TRBV27 and TRBJ1-5; no clear D. The CDR3 loop spans 13 amino acids. Germline assignment: CDR1 MNHEY and CDR2 SMNVEV (reference sequence). Trimming took off 3 bases at V and 6 bases at J, with 9 bases between the two ends. CDR3 in DNA: TGTGCCAGCAGTTTCTCCCCCGTTCAGCCCCAGCATTTT. Encoded protein: CASSFSPVQPQHF.

The V gene is TRBV6-2 or TRBV6-3, the J gene TRBJ1-5; the D is unclear. Trimming stripped 5 bases from V and 1 base from J, with 18 bases between. The CDR3 runs to 17 residues. From germline, CDR1 is MNHEY and CDR2 SVGEGT. CDR3 protein: CASSHLRTSGSNQPQHF. The CDR3 nucleotides read TGTGCCAGCAGTCACCTCCGGACTTCCGGGAGCAATCAGCCCCAGCATTTT.

The chain combines TRBV25-1 with TRBJ1-1; D ambiguous. This CDR3 region has 16 residues. The V and J ends lost 0 bases and 0 bases respectively, with 11 bases between them. Germline V gene sequence: CDR1 MGHDK, CDR2 SYGVNS. The CDR3 spells CASSEYGGLMNTEAFF. CDR3 nucleotides: TGTGCCAGCAGTGAATACGGAGGACTCATGAACACTGAAGCTTTCTTT.

The chain carries TRBV15 and TRBJ2-7, with 8 bases lining up with TRBD1. The J segment lost 4 bases and the V segment lost 0 bases, leaving 8 bases of the junction unmatched. Germline V gene lookup returns CDR1 LNHNV and CDR2 YYDKDF (reference sequence). The CDR3 runs 16 residues. The CDR3 nucleotides are TGTGCCACCAGCAGAGATAACAGGGGGACATCTTACGAGCAGTACGTC. Protein sequence: CATSRDNRGTSYEQYV.

This clone was observed once. The rearrangement joins TRBV7-9 to TRBJ1-5; TRBD1 might be the D (5 bases). CDR1 and CDR2 (germline): SEHNR, FQNEAQ (reference sequence). CDR3 length: 14 residues. V lost 3 bases and J 0 bases, leaving 6 bases between the germline ends. CDR3 nucleotide sequence: TGTGCCAGCAGCTTGACAGATAGCAATCAGCCCCAGCATTTT. Translated, it gives CASSLTDSNQPQHF.

The V call is TRBV6-6, the J call TRBJ2-2; weak D call: TRBD2 (5 bases). The CDR3 is 14 residues long. The V gene's germline CDR1 is MNHNY and CDR2 SVGAGI (reference sequence). The V end was cut by 4 bases, the J end by 7 bases, with 13 bases between. As DNA, the CDR3 is TGTGCCAGCAGTTTGTGGGGTGAGGGCGGGGAGCTGTTTTTT. Its translation is CASSLWGEGGELFF.

The rearrangement uses TRBV27 and TRBJ2-3, with 8 nucleotides matching TRBD1. J lost 1 base, V lost 6 bases, and 3 bases had no gene match. The germline V gene encodes CDR1 MNHEY and CDR2 SMNVEV (reference sequence). The CDR3 spans 14 residues. The CDR3 protein is CASSQGARTDTQYF. DNA for the CDR3: TGTGCCAGCAGCCAGGGGGCTCGCACAGATACGCAGTATTTT.

In its sample, this clone was seen a few times. J is TRBJ1-4 and V is TRBV6-6; TRBD1 aligns across 10 bases. V trimming: 6 bases; J trimming: 8 bases; junction bases outside the gene matches: 9. This CDR3 region has 15 residues. Germline V gives CDR1 MNHNY, CDR2 SVGAGI (reference sequence). CDR3 residues: CASSPPGQGMEKLFF. In DNA, the CDR3 is TGTGCCAGCAGCCCCCCGGGACAGGGGATGGAAAAACTGTTTTTT.

This chain joins TRBV24-1 and TRBJ2-1, with D tentatively TRBD1 (5 bases). The CDR3 runs to 14 residues. With 7 bases removed from V and 1 base from J, the gap between germline ends came to 10 bases. Looked up from germline, CDR1 is KGHDR and CDR2 is SFDVKD. The CDR3 DNA reads as TGTGCCACCAGGTCAGGGAAGTCCTACAATGAGCAGTTCTTC. Amino acid sequence: CATRSGKSYNEQFF.

The chain has TRBV28 and TRBJ2-7; TRBD1 aligns across 7 bases. The germline CDR1 and CDR2 sequences are MDHEN and SYDVKM. The CDR3 is 16 residues long. Trimming at V came to 5 bases and at J to 6 bases, leaving 16 bases not matched to a gene. The CDR3 spells CASSRPFTQGWGEQYF. The CDR3 region has the DNA TGTGCCAGCAGTCGCCCTTTCACACAGGGGTGGGGCGAGCAGTACTTC.

The chain couples TRBV30 to TRBJ2-2; D remains ambiguous. Germline CDR1 and CDR2: GTSNPN and SVGIG (reference sequence). The CDR3 sequence is 11 residues long. V lost 5 bases and J lost 5, with 6 bases in between. CDR3 sequence: CAWGETGELFF. The CDR3 region has the DNA TGTGCCTGGGGAGAAACCGGGGAGCTGTTTTTT.

J is TRBJ2-1 and V is TRBV24-1, with D perhaps TRBD2 (6 bases). Deletions cut 4 bases from V and 2 bases from J, with 11 bases between. The CDR3 is made up of 15 amino acids. In germline, CDR1 is KGHDR, CDR2 SFDVKD. The CDR3 region is CATSDPGLAYNEQFF. The CDR3 region has the DNA TGTGCCACCAGTGACCCGGGACTCGCCTACAATGAGCAGTTCTTC.

This clone was detected once. This chain links TRBV5-8 with TRBJ2-4, with D possibly matching TRBD1 (6 bases). This CDR3 comprises 12 residues. V lost 4 bases, J lost 6 bases, and 8 bases lay in between. Germline CDR1 is SGHTS and CDR2 is YDEGEE. CDR3 sequence (DNA): TGTGCCAGCAGCGCGGACAGAAACATTCAGTACTTC. Encoded protein: CASSADRNIQYF.

This clone appeared a few times. This chain links TRBV7-9 with TRBJ2-7; a weak D match, TRBD1 (7 bases). V lost 7 bases, J lost 2 bases, and 15 bases lay in between. The germline gives CDR1 SEHNR, CDR2 FQNEAQ (reference sequence). The CDR3 covers 14 residues. The CDR3: CASTPTGRTYEQYF. The DNA of the CDR3 is TGTGCCAGCACCCCGACAGGGAGGACCTACGAGCAGTACTTC.

This clone was detected only a few times. The chain carries TRBV7-8 and TRBJ1-2; perhaps TRBD1 as D (5 bases). The CDR3 extends over 18 amino acids. Germline CDR1 and CDR2: SGHVS and FQNEAQ. With 0 bases removed from V and 0 bases from J, the gap between germline ends came to 17 bases. The CDR3 nucleotides are TGTGCCAGCAGCTTAGCTTGGCAGGGCCCTATCACTAACTATGGCTACACCTTC. Amino acid sequence: CASSLAWQGPITNYGYTF.

The chain carries TRBV7-2 and TRBJ1-5; 8 nucleotides align to TRBD1. Trimming removed 3 bases from V and 3 bases from J; junction bases left unmatched: 7. CDR1 and CDR2 (germline): SGHTA, FQGNSA. This CDR3 is built from 16 residues. The CDR3 bases are TGTGCCAGCAGCTTCGGTCCGGACAGGGCCAATCAGCCCCAGCATTTT. Encoded protein: CASSFGPDRANQPQHF.

The chain combines TRBV27 with TRBJ2-1; no definite D call. This CDR3 has 13 amino acids. The V end lost 2 bases, the J end lost 7 bases, and 9 bases lay between the germline ends. Germline V gene lookup returns CDR1 MNHEY and CDR2 SMNVEV (reference sequence). The DNA for the CDR3 is TGTGCCAGCAGTTTAAATTCTCGGAATGAGCAGTTCTTC. As protein: CASSLNSRNEQFF.

The chain carries TRBV6-1 and TRBJ2-7; 7 bases are shared with TRBD1. The CDR3 is 15 amino acids. Germline trimming cut 3 bases from V and 6 bases from J; bases unmatched to any gene: 11. The germline V gene encodes CDR1 MNHNS and CDR2 SASEGT. This chain's CDR3 is CASSDGTVRFGEQYV. For the CDR3, the DNA is TGTGCCAGCAGTGATGGGACAGTCCGATTCGGCGAGCAGTACGTC.

A single count supports this clone. The CDR3 DNA sequence: TGTGCCAGCAGCCAGAGGAAGTCGGGGATGGGGAACACTGAAGCTTTCTTT. This codes for CASSQRKSGMGNTEAFF. The V gene is TRBV7-2, the J gene TRBJ1-1; no firm D call. V lost 5 bases, J lost 1 base, and 20 bases lay in between. This CDR3 contains 17 residues. CDR1 is SGHTA, CDR2 FQGNSA, per germline.

J is TRBJ1-2 and V is TRBV29-1; 10 bases fit TRBD1. After removal of 8 bases from V and 4 bases from J, the junction contained 13 bases not matched to a gene. The CDR3 contains 15 residues. Germline CDR1 is SQVTM and CDR2 is ANQGSEA. CDR3 in amino acids: CSTSSGTGEAYGYTF. For the CDR3, the DNA is TGCAGCACATCATCCGGGACAGGGGAAGCCTATGGCTACACCTTC. The full variable domain, in which reference TRBV29-1 and TRBJ1-2 provide the parts outside the CDR3, is SAVISQKPSRDICQRGTSLTIQCQVDSQVTMMFWYRQQPGQSLTLIATANQGSEATYESGFVIDKFPISRPNLTFSTLTVSNMSPEDSSIYLCSTSSGTGEAYGYTFGSGTRLTVV.

This chain joins TRBV9 and TRBJ2-3; D gene uncertain. Looked up from germline, CDR1 is SGDLS and CDR2 is YYNGEE. The CDR3 is 14 residues long. V lost 4 bases and J 1 base, leaving 10 bases between the germline ends. The CDR3 DNA sequence: TGTGCCAGCAGCCCCGCCCGGGGCACAGATACGCAGTATTTT. It is translated as CASSPARGTDTQYF.

J is TRBJ1-1 and V is TRBV13; TRBD1 might be the D (6 bases). Trimming stripped 3 bases from V and 1 base from J, with 9 bases between. The CDR3 runs to 14 residues. CDR1 PRHDT and CDR2 FYEKMQ come from the germline V gene (reference sequence). This CDR3 is CASSLGGPNTEAFF. The DNA for the CDR3 is TGTGCCAGCAGCTTGGGGGGGCCGAACACTGAAGCTTTCTTT.

The genes are TRBV5-1 and TRBJ1-2; D is perhaps TRBD1 (6 bases). V lost 4 bases and J lost 4, with 20 bases in between. This CDR3 region has 16 residues. CDR1 SGHRS and CDR2 YFSETQ come from the germline V gene. As DNA, the CDR3 is TGCGCCAGCAGCCCCGGGAGGCAAGGACAGATCTATGGCTACACCTTC. It codes for CASSPGRQGQIYGYTF.